Listed below are T cell receptor beta chains from one sample, sequenced in a study of blood T cell repertoires in COVID-19. TCRdb's table, derived via immunoSEQ multiplex PCR, lists solely in-frame clones and lacks some. The sample lists about 50,000 clones; approximately 91% were seen once. Sample: peripheral blood. The receptor set was obtained from a human donor in a cohort sampled during active COVID-19. CDR3s include the opening cysteine and the closing phenylalanine or tryptophan. A D gene is named only where the DNA matches it firmly. Size is omitted from some rows. Given values are once, few, many or a class for expanded clones.

TRBV7-7	TRBJ2-5	-	TRBD2	CASSSMGRGIETQYF	TGTGCCAGCAGCTCCATGGGGAGGGGAATAGAGACCCAGTACTTC
TRBV29-1	TRBJ2-2	-	TRBD2	CSVPRTSGGPHTGELFF	TGCAGCGTTCCTCGGACTAGCGGGGGGCCCCACACCGGGGAGCTGTTTTTT
TRBV24-1	TRBJ2-7	-	TRBD2	CATSDFAGGVYEQYF	TGTGCCACCAGTGATTTTGCGGGGGGAGTCTACGAGCAGTACTTC
TRBV6-5	TRBJ2-3	-	TRBD2	CASLAAGTDTQYF	TGTGCCTCACTAGCGGCCGGCACAGATACGCAGTATTTT
TRBV6-4	TRBJ2-1	-	-	CASSDRGGDNEQFF	TGTGCCAGCAGTGACAGGGGGGGGGACAATGAGCAGTTCTTC
TRBV24-1	TRBJ1-2	-	-	CATSDTTRSGYTF	TGTGCCACCAGTGATACAACACGATCCGGCTACACCTTC
TRBV5-4	TRBJ1-1	-	-	CASSLETGDPEAFF	TGTGCCAGCAGCCTCGAGACGGGGGACCCTGAAGCTTTCTTT
TRBV14	TRBJ1-3	-	-	CASSRQVSGNTIYF	TGTGCCAGCAGCAGACAGGTCTCTGGAAACACCATATATTTT
TRBV7-2	TRBJ1-3	-	-	CASSDTGRSGNTIYF	TGTGCCAGCAGCGATACAGGGCGCTCTGGAAACACCATATATTTT
TRBV10-2	TRBJ1-5	-	-	CASSFSRGDSNQPQHF	TGCGCCAGCAGTTTCTCTAGGGGCGATAGCAATCAGCCCCAGCATTTT
TRBV7-7	TRBJ2-5	-	TRBD2	CASSVTSGGAGKETQYF	TGTGCTAGCAGCGTAACTAGCGGGGGGGCCGGGAAGGAGACCCAGTACTTC
TRBV19	TRBJ1-2	few	-	CASSSQGSYGYTF	TGTGCCAGTAGTAGCCAGGGGAGTTATGGCTACACCTTC
TRBV6-2/TRBV6-3	TRBJ2-2	-	-	CASSFFPGELFF	TGTGCCAGCAGCTTCTTTCCCGGGGAGCTGTTTTTT
TRBV4-3	TRBJ1-2	-	-	CASSQEKSNYGYTF	TGCGCCAGCAGCCAAGAAAAGAGTAACTATGGCTACACCTTC
TRBV3-1/TRBV3-2	TRBJ1-4	once	-	CASSQARGGLATNEKLFF	TGTGCCAGCAGCCAAGCCCGGGGGGGGCTCGCAACTAATGAAAAACTGTTTTTT
TRBV6-6	TRBJ2-2	-	-	CATRDSLNTGELFF	TGTGCCACTAGGGACTCACTGAACACCGGGGAGCTGTTTTTT
TRBV3-1/TRBV3-2	TRBJ2-1	-	TRBD1	CASSQGDRGYEQFF	TGTGCCAGCAGCCAAGGGGACAGGGGGTATGAGCAGTTCTTC
TRBV13	TRBJ2-7	-	-	CASSLEGSGSEQYF	TGTGCCAGCAGCTTAGAGGGTTCGGGGTCCGAGCAGTACTTC
TRBV6-2/TRBV6-3	TRBJ2-1	-	-	CASSSVPGVGSYNEQFF	TGTGCCAGCAGTTCGGTCCCAGGGGTTGGATCCTACAATGAGCAGTTCTTC
TRBV29-1	TRBJ1-2	-	TRBD1	CSVEDRDRVGYTF	TGCAGCGTTGAAGATCGGGACAGGGTTGGCTACACCTTC
TRBV10-1	TRBJ2-3	-	TRBD2	CASSGLAGTDTQYF	TGCGCCAGCAGTGGACTAGCGGGGACAGATACGCAGTATTTT
TRBV7-2	TRBJ2-3	-	TRBD1	CASSRRQGGTDTQYF	TGTGCCAGCAGCCGTCGACAGGGGGGCACAGATACGCAGTATTTT
TRBV5-8	TRBJ1-3	-	-	CASSRPGLSGNTIYF	TGTGCCAGCAGTCGCCCAGGTCTCTCTGGAAACACCATATATTTT
TRBV4-3	TRBJ2-3	-	TRBD2	CASSHREGGGDTQYF	TGCGCCAGCAGCCACCGGGAGGGCGGGGGAGATACGCAGTATTTT
TRBV19	TRBJ1-5	-	TRBD1	CASKDRGNQPQHF	TGTGCCAGTAAGGACAGGGGAAATCAGCCCCAGCATTTT
TRBV9	TRBJ2-7	-	-	CASSVDGGSYEQYF	TGTGCCAGCAGCGTAGACGGGGGAAGCTACGAGCAGTACTTC
TRBV6-6	TRBJ1-6	-	-	CASSYRPGGENSPLHF	TGTGCCAGCAGTTACCGTCCGGGAGGGGAAAATTCACCCCTCCACTTT
TRBV15	TRBJ2-7	-	TRBD2	CATSRDSRLAGRIDEQYF	TGTGCCACCAGCAGAGATTCCCGGCTAGCGGGGCGAATAGACGAGCAGTACTTC
TRBV5-6	TRBJ1-4	-	-	CASSLGGNEKLFF	TGTGCCAGCAGCTTGGGGGGCAATGAAAAACTGTTTTTT
TRBV7-9	TRBJ1-5	few	-	CASSLGQAPGGNQPQHF	TGTGCCAGCAGCTTAGGGCAGGCCCCAGGGGGCAATCAGCCCCAGCATTTT
TRBV30	TRBJ2-1	-	TRBD2	CAWKGTSGDHNEQFF	TGTGCCTGGAAGGGGACTAGCGGGGACCACAATGAGCAGTTCTTC
TRBV19	TRBJ1-5	few	-	CASKNRRDSNQPQHF	TGTGCCAGTAAGAACAGACGGGATAGCAATCAGCCCCAGCATTTT
TRBV30	TRBJ1-2	-	TRBD1	CAWRFGDRGGYTF	TGTGCCTGGAGATTTGGGGACAGGGGTGGCTACACCTTC
TRBV9	TRBJ2-3	-	TRBD2	CASSVESGGADTQYF	TGTGCCAGCAGCGTAGAAAGCGGGGGAGCAGATACGCAGTATTTT
TRBV11-3	TRBJ2-3	-	-	CASSLDGGGNTQYF	TGTGCCAGCAGCTTAGACGGAGGTGGAAATACGCAGTATTTT
TRBV7-3	TRBJ2-6	-	TRBD2	CASSPGGTGANVLTF	TGTGCCAGCTCCCCGGGGGGTACTGGGGCCAACGTCCTGACTTTC
TRBV28	TRBJ2-1	-	-	CASRSHLGSSYNEQFF	TGTGCCAGCAGGTCTCATCTAGGGAGCTCCTACAATGAGCAGTTCTTC
TRBV14	TRBJ1-1	-	TRBD1	CASSQRDSLNTEAFF	TGTGCCAGCAGCCAAAGGGACAGCTTGAACACTGAAGCTTTCTTT
TRBV29-1	TRBJ1-2	-	TRBD1	CSVDPRGPHGYTF	TGCAGCGTTGATCCCAGGGGGCCACATGGCTACACCTTC
TRBV5-4	TRBJ2-7	-	TRBD2	CASSSGRGGVVHEQYF	TGTGCCAGCAGCTCTGGGAGGGGCGGTGTAGTCCACGAGCAGTACTTC
TRBV20-1	TRBJ1-5	-	-	CSASTRRNSNQPQHF	TGCAGTGCTAGTACGAGGCGGAATAGCAATCAGCCCCAGCATTTT
TRBV18	TRBJ2-1	-	TRBD2	CASRLGGGPEVNEQFF	TGTGCCAGCCGCCTTGGCGGGGGGCCCGAGGTGAATGAGCAGTTCTTC
TRBV27	TRBJ2-5	-	TRBD2	CASSLLAGEETQYF	TGTGCCAGCAGTTTACTAGCGGGGGAGGAGACCCAGTACTTC
TRBV1	TRBJ2-3	-	-	CTSRLSGMGGDTQYF	TGCACCAGCAGATTAAGCGGGATGGGGGGGGATACGCAGTATTTT
TRBV27	TRBJ2-5	-	-	CASSHPGARKETQYF	TGTGCCAGCAGCCATCCGGGAGCGAGAAAAGAGACCCAGTACTTC
TRBV7-2	TRBJ2-2	-	TRBD1	CASSLFQGALGTGELFF	TGTGCCAGCAGCTTATTCCAGGGGGCGCTCGGCACCGGGGAGCTGTTTTTT
TRBV3-1/TRBV3-2	TRBJ2-1	-	-	CASSLATSYNEQFF	TGTGCCAGCAGCCTAGCAACCAGCTACAATGAGCAGTTCTTC